What follows are 3 T cell receptor beta chains derived from one specimen sequenced in a study of shared clonotypes between healthy human individuals. Only in-frame clones appear in the TCRdb table, and some are missing; sequencing was by immunoSEQ multiplex PCR. The table has roughly 1,100,000 clones, under 80% seen once. Sequenced: memory CD4+ T cells sorted from blood. The subset is: CD45RA-negative fraction. These receptor sequences come from a man in his late teens or twenties in good health.

The genes are TRBV28 and TRBJ2-3; D is undetermined. The length of the CDR3 is 14 residues. Germline V CDR1 and CDR2: MDHEN, SYDVKM. Trimming removed 2 bases from V and 2 bases from J, with 8 bases in between. The CDR3 sequence is CASSLPRTTDTQYF. CDR3 coding DNA: TGTGCCAGCAGTTTACCCAGGACCACAGATACGCAGTATTTT.

The rearrangement links TRBV27 to TRBJ2-7; D is possibly TRBD1 or TRBD2 (5 bases each). The length of the CDR3 is 16 residues. Germline V gene sequence: CDR1 MNHEY, CDR2 SMNVEV (reference sequence). Trimming removed 5 bases at V and 2 bases at J, with 19 bases between. CDR3 sequence (DNA): TGTGCCAGCAGTCCATTAACAGGACTTGCGACCTACGAGCAGTACTTC. It specifies CASSPLTGLATYEQYF.

Only a few counts were recorded for this clone. J is TRBJ2-7 and V is TRBV11-2; 8 bases agree with TRBD1. There are 12 residues in the CDR3. Germline loops: CDR1 SGHAT, CDR2 FQNNGV. Germline trimming cut 4 bases from V and 8 bases from J; bases unmatched to any gene: 4. The DNA for the CDR3 is TGTGCCAGCAGCTCGACAGGGGTGCAGCAGTACTTC. Translating it yields CASSSTGVQQYF.